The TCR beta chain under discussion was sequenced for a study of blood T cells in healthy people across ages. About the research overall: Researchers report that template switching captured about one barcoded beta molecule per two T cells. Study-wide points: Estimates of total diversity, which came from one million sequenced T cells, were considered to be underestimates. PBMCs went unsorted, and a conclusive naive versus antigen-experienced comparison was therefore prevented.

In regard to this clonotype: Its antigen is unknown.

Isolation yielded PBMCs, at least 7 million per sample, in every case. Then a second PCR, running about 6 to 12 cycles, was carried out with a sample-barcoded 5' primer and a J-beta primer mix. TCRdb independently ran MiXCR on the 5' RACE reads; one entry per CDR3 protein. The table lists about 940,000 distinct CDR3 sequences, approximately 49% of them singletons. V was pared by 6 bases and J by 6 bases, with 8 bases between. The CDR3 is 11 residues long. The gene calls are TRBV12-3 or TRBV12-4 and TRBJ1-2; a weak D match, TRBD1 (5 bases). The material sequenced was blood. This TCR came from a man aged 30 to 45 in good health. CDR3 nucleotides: TGTGCCAGCAGCTACAGGCATGGCTACACCTTC. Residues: CASSYRHGYTF.